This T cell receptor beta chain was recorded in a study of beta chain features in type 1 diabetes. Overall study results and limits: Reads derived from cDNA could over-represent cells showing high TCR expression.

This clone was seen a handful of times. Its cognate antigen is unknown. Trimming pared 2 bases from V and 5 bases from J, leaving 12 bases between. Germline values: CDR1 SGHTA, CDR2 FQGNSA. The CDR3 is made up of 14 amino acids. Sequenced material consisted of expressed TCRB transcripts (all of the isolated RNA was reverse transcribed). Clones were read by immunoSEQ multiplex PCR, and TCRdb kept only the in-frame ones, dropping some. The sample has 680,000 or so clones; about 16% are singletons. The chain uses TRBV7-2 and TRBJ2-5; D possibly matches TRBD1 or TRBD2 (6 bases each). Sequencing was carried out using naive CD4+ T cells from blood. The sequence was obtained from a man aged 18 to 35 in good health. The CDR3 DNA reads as TGTGCCAGCAGCTTAATGGGGGGCAGTGAGACCCAGTACTTC. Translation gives CASSLMGGSETQYF.